This paragraph reports one T cell receptor beta chain. Its antigen remains undetermined. Base qualities are not at hand, and no much larger clone is one base apart. This same CDR3 is encoded by further DNA sequences in the sample. TCRbeta CDR3 regions were amplified from genomic DNA using the immunoSEQ Assay, a bias-controlled multiplex PCR. The source study handled its data this way. The number of nucleated cells in each sample was estimated by amplification of reference gene primers within the assay. Sequence reads were collapsed and filtered to measure the absolute abundance of every unique TCRbeta CDR3 rearrangement. For each sample, productive Simpson clonality was calculated as the square root of Simpson's diversity index over productive rearrangements. Sourced from immuneACCESS, this table was stored by TCRdb with only in-frame sequences that have V and J called. A share of the clones is absent; for the studies checked, an unresolved V gene accounts for under half, and the remainder has no known explanation. V and J calls and clone size are given by that table; D and trimming were obtained from the DNA. A total of approximately 200,000 clones appear in this sample, roughly 90% of them only once. 10% of the sample goes to the ten largest clones.

Participants in the prospective study were aged roughly 18 to 89 years, lived in more than 20 United States geographic areas, and enrolled through a virtual design. To assign participants to cohorts, the prospective study relied on clinical history that participants themselves reported in a screening survey and a study questionnaire. Mobile phlebotomists in the prospective study collected whole blood, serum and a nasopharyngeal or oropharyngeal swab from every participant. Additional blood draws and questionnaires over a 2-month period could optionally be provided by prospective study participants. Before DNA extraction, prospective study blood samples were shipped either frozen or at room temperature. This entry comes from a study of blood T cell repertoires in COVID-19 (TCRdb year 2020). A note on the overall study: The collaborator samples originated in the United States, Italy and Spain and spanned the acute and convalescent phases of COVID-19. Where HLA class I and class II types were available, the types were taken from metadata supplied by the sample provider, not from assay-based typing. The material from the prospective study consisted of cDNA or gDNA derived from T cells, B-cell-depleted T cells, or PBMCs. A freely available public database, intended as a resource for researchers studying the immune response to SARS-CoV-2, is where the repertoires were released. Samples were obtained from the ongoing ImmuneRACE study (first 160 participants) and from 1,200 or so subjects provided by 6 global collaborators. Subjects who had been exposed to COVID-19, were actively infected with it, or had recovered from it provided the deeply sampled blood TCRbeta repertoires that made up the dataset. The sample metadata nearly always contained a de-identified subject ID, COVID-19 status, age in years and sex.

The full study reports these points: The quantity of clinical and demographic metadata differed by source and by participant and was supplied without curation.

From its cysteine to its phenylalanine, the CDR3 spans 11 amino acids. Just CDR3 DNA is preserved here, 33 bases in frame from base 1. CDR1 and CDR2 are read off the germline V gene as MNHEY and SVGAGI. The junction shows trimming of 7 bases on V and 4 bases on J, plus 8 bases between the germline ends. The sample consisted of PBMCs or T cells enriched from blood (not recorded which). The chain was built from TRBV6-5 and TRBJ2-7; the D gene cannot be resolved reliably. The sequence derives from a man between 18 and 29 years old with acute COVID-19. The CDR3 protein: CASTSGYEQYF. Here is the DNA: TGTGCCAGCACCTCAGGATACGAGCAGTACTTC.